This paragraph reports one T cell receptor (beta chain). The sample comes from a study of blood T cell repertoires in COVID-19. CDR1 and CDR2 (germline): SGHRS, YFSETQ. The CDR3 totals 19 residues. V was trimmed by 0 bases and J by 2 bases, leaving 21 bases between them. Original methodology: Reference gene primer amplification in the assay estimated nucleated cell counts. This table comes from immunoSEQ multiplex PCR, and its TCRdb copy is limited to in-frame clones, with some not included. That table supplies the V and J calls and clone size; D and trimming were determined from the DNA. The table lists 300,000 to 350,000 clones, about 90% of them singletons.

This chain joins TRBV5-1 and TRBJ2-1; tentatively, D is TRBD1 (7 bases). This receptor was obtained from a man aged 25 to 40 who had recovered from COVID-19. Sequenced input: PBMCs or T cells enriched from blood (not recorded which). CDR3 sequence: CASSLGVDREAYAYNEQFF. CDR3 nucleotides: TGCGCCAGCAGCTTGGGGGTCGACAGGGAGGCCTACGCCTACAATGAGCAGTTCTTC.